A selection of T cell receptor beta chains follows, all from one sample in a study of blood T cell repertoires in COVID-19. TCRdb's table, derived via immunoSEQ multiplex PCR, lists solely in-frame clones and lacks some. The sample lists approximately 150,000 clones, about four fifths occurring once. Material for sequencing was peripheral blood. The receptors come from an elderly woman with acute or convalescent COVID-19. Each CDR3 is given with its conserved first and last residue. The D gene is left open where the match is weak. The size of a clone is reported for some rows only, either as once, few or many, or as a class for expanded clones.

V: TRBV6-5; D: TRBD1; size: -; J: TRBJ1-2; DNA: TGTGCCAGCAGTTCCCCAGACAGGGGATCCTGGGGCTACACCTTC; CDR3: CASSSPDRGSWGYTF
V: TRBV11-3; D: -; size: -; J: TRBJ2-2; DNA: TGTGCCAGCAGCCGGGACTCAGACACCGGGGAGCTGTTTTTT; CDR3: CASSRDSDTGELFF
V: TRBV7-2; D: -; size: -; J: TRBJ1-3; DNA: TGTGCCAGCAGCTGGATTAGGGGGGAGGGGCCCTCTGGAAACACCATATATTTT; CDR3: CASSWIRGEGPSGNTIYF
V: TRBV7-9; D: TRBD1; size: -; J: TRBJ1-6; DNA: TGTGCCAGCAGCTCCAGACAGGGTAATTCACCCCTCCACTTT; CDR3: CASSSRQGNSPLHF
V: TRBV19; D: -; size: -; J: TRBJ1-3; DNA: TGTGCCAGTACGTTCGGGGGATCTGGAAACACCATATATTTT; CDR3: CASTFGGSGNTIYF
V: TRBV7-9; D: -; size: -; J: TRBJ2-5; DNA: TGTGCCAGCAGCTTAAGCCTTGGAGAGACCCAGTACTTC; CDR3: CASSLSLGETQYF
V: TRBV5-6; D: TRBD2; size: -; J: TRBJ2-5; DNA: TGTGCCAGCAGCTCATTGACTAGCGGGAGGGCCTCAGAGGAGACCCAGTACTTC; CDR3: CASSSLTSGRASEETQYF
V: TRBV18; D: -; size: once; J: TRBJ1-1; DNA: TGTGCCAGCTCACCGAACAGGGACCCTGAAGCTTTCTTT; CDR3: CASSPNRDPEAFF
V: TRBV19; D: TRBD1; size: -; J: TRBJ2-2; DNA: TGTGCCAGTAGTGCACAGGGGGCGAAAACCGGGGAGCTGTTTTTT; CDR3: CASSAQGAKTGELFF
V: TRBV6-2/TRBV6-3; D: TRBD2; size: -; J: TRBJ2-5; DNA: TGTGCCAGCAGTTACTCGTTGACTAGCGGGGAGACCCAGTACTTC; CDR3: CASSYSLTSGETQYF
V: TRBV3-1/TRBV3-2; D: TRBD1; size: -; J: TRBJ1-1; DNA: TGTGCCAGCAGCCAAGATCTGTTAGGTTTGACAGGGATAAACACTGAAGCTTTCTTT; CDR3: CASSQDLLGLTGINTEAFF
V: TRBV18; D: TRBD2; size: -; J: TRBJ2-1; DNA: TGTGCCAGCTCACCCTTCGGCGGGAGTGTGAACAATGAGCAGTTCTTC; CDR3: CASSPFGGSVNNEQFF
V: TRBV7-2; D: -; size: -; J: TRBJ2-1; DNA: TGTGCCAGCAGTCCCTATCGCTCCTACAATGAGCAGTTCTTC; CDR3: CASSPYRSYNEQFF
V: TRBV19; D: -; size: -; J: TRBJ1-1; DNA: TGTGCCAGCATCCTTTCGGGGAACACTGAAGCTTTCTTT; CDR3: CASILSGNTEAFF
V: TRBV5-4; D: TRBD1; size: -; J: TRBJ1-2; DNA: TGTGCCAGCAGCCCACCGACAGGGGGAAAGGGCTATGGCTACACCTTC; CDR3: CASSPPTGGKGYGYTF
V: TRBV23-1; D: -; size: few; J: TRBJ1-5; DNA: TGCGCCAGCAGTCAATCGAAATGGACACGTCAGCCCCAGCATTTT; CDR3: CASSQSKWTRQPQHF
V: TRBV6-6; D: TRBD2; size: -; J: TRBJ2-7; DNA: TGTGCCAGCAGCCGAAACCTAGCGGGAGTCCTCTCCTACGAGCAGTACTTC; CDR3: CASSRNLAGVLSYEQYF
V: TRBV15; D: -; size: once; J: TRBJ1-5; DNA: TGTGCCACCAGCAGAGATGGGGGGTTCGGGACCGAACATAGCAATCAGCCCCAGCATTTT; CDR3: CATSRDGGFGTEHSNQPQHF
V: TRBV7-9; D: -; size: -; J: TRBJ2-7; DNA: TGTGCCAGCAGCTTAGTCAGGGGTAGTTCCTACGAGCAGTACTTC; CDR3: CASSLVRGSSYEQYF
V: TRBV19; D: TRBD1; size: -; J: TRBJ2-1; DNA: TGTGCCAGTAAAGGTTCCGGGACAGGAGACAATGAGCAGTTCTTC; CDR3: CASKGSGTGDNEQFF
V: TRBV7-2; D: TRBD1; size: -; J: TRBJ1-3; DNA: TGTGCCAGCAGTTTCACAGGGGCGACCTCTGGAAACACCATATATTTT; CDR3: CASSFTGATSGNTIYF
V: TRBV6-2/TRBV6-3; D: -; size: -; J: TRBJ2-6; DNA: TGTGCCAGCAGTGGACTCTCTGGGGCCAACGTCCTGACTTTC; CDR3: CASSGLSGANVLTF
V: TRBV14; D: -; size: -; J: TRBJ1-1; DNA: TGTGCCAGCGGGGGGGAGATGAACACTGAAGCTTTCTTT; CDR3: CASGGEMNTEAFF
V: TRBV5-6; D: -; size: -; J: TRBJ1-6; DNA: TGTGCCAGCAGCTTGAGAACCCTCGGGCAGGGGTATAATTCACCCCTCCACTTT; CDR3: CASSLRTLGQGYNSPLHF